This T cell receptor beta chain was sequenced during a study of T cell responses to AZD1222 COVID-19 vaccine. Study findings and constraints: CD4 TCRs covered the whole spike, strongest at regions 160-218 and 743-854. Increased Spike-specific TCR breadth and depth were observed after two AZD1222 doses.

After removal of 5 bases from V and 3 bases from J, the junction contained 7 bases not matched to a gene. The CDR3 is 15 amino acids. Looked up from germline, CDR1 is MDHEN and CDR2 is SYDVKM. Only in-frame clones appear in the TCRdb table, and some are missing; sequencing was by immunoSEQ multiplex PCR. The table lists under 150,000 clones, 80% to 95% of them singletons. With respect to this clone: Its target is unknown.

The sequence came from an adult who received the AZD1222 COVID-19 vaccine. The source material was peripheral blood, sampled 28 days after the second AZD1222 dose. This chain joins TRBV28 and TRBJ1-5; 7 bases are a match to TRBD1. CDR3 in amino acids: CASSGGGQYNQPQHF. The CDR3 DNA reads as TGTGCCAGCAGTGGGGGGGGACAGTACAATCAGCCCCAGCATTTT. Full variable domain (outside the CDR3, taken from reference TRBV28 and TRBJ1-5): DVKVTQSSRYLVKRTGEKVFLECVQDMDHENMFWYRQDPGLGLRLIYFSYDVKMKEKGDIPEGYSVSREKKERFSLILESASTNQTSMYLCASSGGGQYNQPQHFGDGTRLSIL.